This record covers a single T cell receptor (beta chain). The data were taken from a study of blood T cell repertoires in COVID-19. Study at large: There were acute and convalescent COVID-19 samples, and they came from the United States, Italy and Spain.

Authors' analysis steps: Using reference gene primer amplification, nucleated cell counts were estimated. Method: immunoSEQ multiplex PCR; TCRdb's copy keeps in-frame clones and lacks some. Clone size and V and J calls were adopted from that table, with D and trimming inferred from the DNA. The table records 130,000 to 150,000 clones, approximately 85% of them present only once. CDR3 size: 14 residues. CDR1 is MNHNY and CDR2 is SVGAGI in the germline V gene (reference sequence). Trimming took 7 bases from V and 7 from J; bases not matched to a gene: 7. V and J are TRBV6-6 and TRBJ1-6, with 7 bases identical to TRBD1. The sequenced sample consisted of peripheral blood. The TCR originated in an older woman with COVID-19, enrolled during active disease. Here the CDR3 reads CASNLDRANSPLHF. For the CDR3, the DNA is TGTGCCAGCAACCTCGACAGGGCGAATTCACCCCTCCACTTT.